Following are 5 T cell receptor beta chains from one sample sequenced in a study of T cell repertoires in cytomegalovirus infection. TCRdb ran MiXCR on the reads and lists one entry per CDR3 protein. The sample carries approximately 200,000 distinct CDR3 sequences, 22% recorded once. Sample: CD8+ T cells from PBMCs. These receptors were taken from a human donor in good health (CMV status not recorded). Some clones in this sample may be carry-over from other donors' samples.

This clonotype was picked up many times. V is TRBV7-8 and J is TRBJ2-2, with TRBD1 matching 7 bases. The germline CDR1 and CDR2 sequences are SGHVS and FQNEAQ. Germline trimming cut 0 bases from V and 7 bases from J; bases unmatched to any gene: 5. The CDR3 is 15 amino acids. The CDR3 nucleotides are TGTGCCAGCAGCTTAGCCCAGGGGGTGGGCGGGGAGCTGTTTTTT. It is translated as CASSLAQGVGGELFF. The full variable domain, completed using reference TRBV7-8 and TRBJ2-2, is GAGVSQSPRYKVAKRGQDVALRCDPISGHVSLFWYQQALGQGPEFLTYFQNEAQLDKSGLPSDRFFAERPEGSVSTLKIQRTQQEDSAVYLCASSLAQGVGGELFFGEGSRLTVL.

This clonotype was seen many times. J is TRBJ2-1 and V is TRBV7-6; TRBD1 or TRBD2 may be the D gene (6 bases each). The CDR3 length is 16 residues. Trimming cost V 1 base and J 5 bases, with 15 bases left between them. In germline, CDR1 is SGHVS, CDR2 FNYEAQ. CDR3 nucleotide sequence: TGTGCCAGCAGCTTAGTAGGGGGGCGGCCCCACAATGAGCAGTTCTTC. Its protein is CASSLVGGRPHNEQFF.

In its sample, this clonotype was seen many times. The rearrangement links TRBV7-8 to TRBJ2-7, with D unresolved. Trimming pared 5 bases from V and 0 bases from J, leaving 8 bases between. CDR3 length: 13 amino acids. The germline gives CDR1 SGHVS, CDR2 FQNEAQ. For the CDR3, the DNA is TGTGCCAGCAGCGGTAGCAGCTCCTACGAGCAGTACTTC. Translating it yields CASSGSSSYEQYF.

This sequence joins TRBV7-8 and TRBJ2-1; 8 positions agree with TRBD2. Germline CDR1 SGHVS, CDR2 FQNEAQ. This CDR3 contains 14 residues. V gave up 8 bases and J gave up 7 bases; unmatched junction bases: 10. The CDR3 bases are TGTGCCAGCTCCGGGGGGGGCGGGGGAAATGAGCAGTTCTTC. Translating it yields CASSGGGGGNEQFF.

V usage is TRBV20-1 and J usage is TRBJ1-2; 7 bases agree with TRBD1. Per germline, CDR1 DFQATT and CDR2 SNEGSKA (reference sequence). The CDR3 loop spans 13 amino acids. V was pared by 0 bases and J by 3 bases, with 1 base of the junction left unmatched. The CDR3 nucleotides are TGCAGTGCTAGAGAAGGGACAGACTATGGCTACACCTTC. The encoded protein is CSAREGTDYGYTF.